This passage covers 5 T cell receptor beta chains from one sample sequenced in a study of T-cell reconstitution after alpha-beta-depleted transplantation in children. Construction of the TCRbeta library involved unique molecular identifiers. TCRdb re-called the PCR reads with MiXCR, one entry per CDR3 protein. The data hold approximately 590,000 distinct CDR3 sequences, with over 9.5% observed a single time. This specimen was PBMCs from the stem cell graft donor, taken from the stem cell graft. These receptors were obtained from a human donor who donated a stem cell graft to a child with acute myeloid leukemia.

The table lists this clonotype with many counts. The chain joins TRBV7-2 to TRBJ2-3; 9 bases fit TRBD1. V gave up 5 bases and J gave up 6 bases; unmatched junction bases: 3. This CDR3 contains 13 residues. Looked up from germline, CDR1 is SGHTA and CDR2 is FQGNSA. The CDR3 here is CASSRDRVDTQYF. For the CDR3, the DNA is TGTGCCAGCAGCCGGGACAGGGTGGATACGCAGTATTTT.

This clonotype was counted at least ten times. The chain joins TRBV10-3 to TRBJ2-3; 7 nucleotides agree with TRBD2. Germline CDR1 and CDR2: ENHRY and SYGVKD. V trimming: 2 bases; J trimming: 5 bases; junction bases outside the gene matches: 4. The CDR3 extends over 14 amino acids. This chain's CDR3 is CAISEGIAGDTQYF. DNA for the CDR3: TGTGCCATCAGTGAGGGGATAGCGGGAGATACGCAGTATTTT.

This clonotype has a handful of counts. The chain links TRBV29-1 to TRBJ2-5; weak D call: TRBD1 (6 bases). Deletions cut 3 bases from V and 2 bases from J, with 10 bases between. The CDR3 spans 13 residues. Germline CDR1 and CDR2: SQVTM and ANQGSEA. The CDR3 nucleotides read TGCAGCGTTGAGACCGGGACACAAGAGACCCAGTACTTC. Translating it yields CSVETGTQETQYF.

This chain links TRBV5-5 with TRBJ2-2; no firm D call. V shed 3 bases and J shed 5 bases, with 17 bases lying between them. This CDR3 region has 16 residues. Germline-derived CDR1 and CDR2 are SGHKS and YYEKEE (reference sequence). The CDR3 is CASSSPQQSPTGELFF. The CDR3 DNA follows: TGTGCCAGCAGCTCGCCCCAGCAGAGCCCAACCGGGGAGCTGTTTTTT.

V and J are TRBV30 and TRBJ1-1; TRBD1 is a possible D gene (6 bases). Trimming left V 4 bases short and J 1 base short, with 13 bases between. This CDR3 has 14 residues. Germline CDR1 is GTSNPN and CDR2 is SVGIG (reference sequence). CDR3 DNA sequence: TGTGCCTGGAAAGAAGGGGGAAGGAACACTGAAGCTTTCTTT. Its translation is CAWKEGGRNTEAFF.